Detailed here is one T cell receptor beta chain. The antigen remains undetermined. Using immunoSEQ multiplex PCR, the repertoire was profiled, and TCRdb retains in-frame clones only, with some absent. The sample contains approximately 180,000 clones, 90% to 95% of which appear only once. The source of the sample is a study of shared clonotypes between healthy human individuals. Background on the study: Each donor had three CD4 naive, three CD4 memory, two CD8 naive and one CD8 memory plate.

Only Caucasian adults living in Nashville, Tennessee served as donors. Study-wide results and caveats: The study found lower generation probabilities in non-shared clonotypes than in those shared by all four donors. The study drew on few donors, limiting represented genetic and exposure-history diversity.

The ends were cut back, 10 bases at V and 7 bases at J, with 11 bases in the middle. Germline V gene sequence: CDR1 MDHEN, CDR2 SYDVKM. This CDR3 has 12 residues. The clonotype originates from a woman in her 30s in good health. Sequences were obtained from naive CD4+ T cells sorted from blood. Described subset: CD45RA+ positively selected. The rearrangement joins TRBV28 to TRBJ1-6; no reliable D call. CDR3 bases: TGTGCCATCAGAGTAAACAATTCACCCCTCCACTTT. It is translated as CAIRVNNSPLHF.